A single sample gave rise to the 27 T cell receptor beta chains below, sequenced in a study of T cell responses to AZD1222 COVID-19 vaccine. The method was immunoSEQ multiplex PCR; TCRdb's version includes in-frame clones alone and lacks a portion of them. Altogether 100,000 or so clones are present, about 86% being singletons, with the ten largest covering roughly 12%. Source: peripheral blood, taken on day 0 of AZD1222 vaccination. The receptor source for this set is an adult in good health.

The V and J genes are TRBV15 and TRBJ1-3, with no clear D. Trimming took 3 bases from V and 5 from J, leaving 14 bases between them. In germline, CDR1 is LNHNV, CDR2 YYDKDF (reference sequence). This CDR3 is 15 amino acids long. The CDR3 protein is CATSSPVSRRNTIYF. CDR3 nucleotide sequence: TGTGCCACCAGCAGCCCAGTAAGCCGTAGAAACACCATATATTTT.

The chain carries TRBV30 and TRBJ2-1; the match to TRBD2 covers 9 bases. CDR3 length: 14 residues. The germline V gene has CDR1 GTSNPN and CDR2 SVGIG (reference sequence). V lost 2 bases and J lost 4; bases outside the gene matches: 3. The CDR3: CAWSPSGMYNEQFF. The CDR3 DNA sequence: TGTGCCTGGAGTCCTAGCGGGATGTACAATGAGCAGTTCTTC.

V and J are TRBV4-1 and TRBJ2-7, with D hard to call. The CDR3 covers 13 residues. The germline V gene encodes CDR1 MGHRA and CDR2 YSYEKL. The ends were cut back, 1 base at V and 3 bases at J, with 7 bases in the middle. CDR3 in DNA: TGCGCCAGCAGCCAAGCAGCCGGCTACGAGCAGTACTTC. It specifies CASSQAAGYEQYF.

The rearrangement uses TRBV7-9 and TRBJ2-4, with a tentative D call TRBD1 (6 bases). Trimming took off 5 bases at V and 2 bases at J, with 16 bases between the two ends. CDR3 length: 16 residues. CDR1 is SEHNR, CDR2 FQNEAQ, per germline (reference sequence). The CDR3 region has the DNA TGTGCCAGCAGCCTCCCCCCAGGGGATACCAAAAACATTCAGTACTTC. It translates to CASSLPPGDTKNIQYF.

The genes are TRBV20-1 and TRBJ2-7, with a weak D call TRBD2 (6 bases). Germline V gene sequence: CDR1 DFQATT, CDR2 SNEGSKA (reference sequence). CDR3 size: 15 residues. The V end lost 3 bases, the J end lost 7 bases, and 22 bases lay between the germline ends. CDR3 DNA: TGCAGTGCTAGTAGACCCATGGGGGGAGCGAATGAGCAGTACTTC. This sequence encodes CSASRPMGGANEQYF.

The chain uses TRBV27 and TRBJ2-7; TRBD1 agrees at 7 bases. V lost 6 bases, J lost 2 bases, and 7 bases stayed unmatched. CDR1 and CDR2 (germline): MNHEY, SMNVEV (reference sequence). The length of the CDR3 is 14 residues. As DNA, the CDR3 is TGTGCCAGCAGGGAGGACAGGAGACCCTACGAGCAGTACTTC. Protein product: CASREDRRPYEQYF.

This chain uses TRBV27 with TRBJ1-5; 8 bases align to TRBD1. Losses at the gene ends were 1 base for V and 7 bases for J; bases not matched to a gene: 9. CDR1 and CDR2 (germline): MNHEY, SMNVEV (reference sequence). The CDR3 has 16 residues. The CDR3, as DNA: TGTGCCAGCAGTTTATTAGGGGTACAGGGGGAACAGCCCCAGCATTTT. Protein sequence: CASSLLGVQGEQPQHF.

The chain combines TRBV27 with TRBJ1-1, with 7 bases lining up with TRBD1. Trimming cost V 6 bases and J 5 bases; bases outside gene matches: 6. This CDR3 is 13 amino acids long. Germline loops: CDR1 MNHEY, CDR2 SMNVEV (reference sequence). CDR3 DNA sequence: TGTGCCAGCAGGCGACAGGGAGGGACTGAAGCTTTCTTT. Translated: CASRRQGGTEAFF.

The rearrangement joins TRBV2 to TRBJ1-2, with TRBD1 identical over 8 bases. This CDR3 region has 14 residues. The V and J ends lost 3 bases and 8 bases, in that order; junction bases with no gene match: 8. Per germline, CDR1 SNHLY and CDR2 FYNNEI. The CDR3 coding sequence is TGTGCCAGCAGTGACCCAGGACAGGGCACGGGCTACACCTTC. Protein: CASSDPGQGTGYTF.

This rearrangement joins TRBV9 to TRBJ2-5; weak D call: TRBD2 (5 bases). Germline CDR1 SGDLS, CDR2 YYNGEE. V was shortened by 0 bases and J by 3 bases, with 6 bases between the two germline ends. CDR3 length: 13 residues. The CDR3 region has the DNA TGTGCCAGCAGCGTAGCCGGGAAAGAGACCCAGTACTTC. It codes for CASSVAGKETQYF.

This clone was seen once. The chain combines TRBV3-1 (or the pseudogene TRBV3-2) with TRBJ2-3; 12 bases fit TRBD2. This CDR3 region has 18 residues. V dropped 3 bases and J dropped 4; count of bases not matched to a gene: 11. Germline lookup yields CDR1 LGHDT and CDR2 YNNKEL (reference sequence). The CDR3 spells CASSQVHLAGGPADTQYF. For the CDR3, the DNA is TGTGCCAGCAGCCAGGTTCACCTAGCGGGAGGGCCCGCAGATACGCAGTATTTT.

The V call is TRBV3-1 (or the pseudogene TRBV3-2), the J call TRBJ1-2; tentative D call: TRBD1 (5 bases). CDR1 is LGHDT, CDR2 YNNKEL, per germline (reference sequence). The CDR3 loop spans 17 amino acids. Between the trimmed V and J ends, which lost 0 bases and 5 bases, there was a span of 19 bases. The CDR3 DNA sequence: TGTGCCAGCAGCCAAGATCGGGGGGAACGTCCGGGGTATGGCTACACCTTC. Translating gives CASSQDRGERPGYGYTF.

This chain links TRBV3-1 (or the pseudogene TRBV3-2) with TRBJ2-7, with 7 bases identical to TRBD2. The CDR3 length is 11 residues. V trimming: 8 bases; J trimming: 4 bases; junction bases outside the gene matches: 2. Per germline, CDR1 LGHDT and CDR2 YNNKEL (reference sequence). The CDR3 here is CASGSGYEQYF. The DNA of the CDR3 is TGTGCCAGCGGTAGCGGGTACGAGCAGTACTTC.

This clone was recorded a few times. The V and J genes are TRBV3-1 (or the pseudogene TRBV3-2) and TRBJ2-1; no firm D call. The ends were cut back, 1 base at V and 10 bases at J, with 5 bases in the middle. Looked up from germline, CDR1 is LGHDT and CDR2 is YNNKEL (reference sequence). CDR3 length equals 11 residues. CDR3: CASSQGLEQFF. CDR3 sequence (DNA): TGTGCCAGCAGCCAAGGTTTGGAGCAGTTCTTC.

The chain uses TRBV7-8 and TRBJ2-1; D not certain. V dropped 1 base and J dropped 10 bases, with 23 bases sitting between them. The CDR3 is 17 residues long. From germline, CDR1 is SGHVS and CDR2 FQNEAQ. The CDR3 sequence: CASSLEPRSRRTGEQFF. CDR3 bases: TGTGCCAGCAGCTTAGAACCCCGGAGCAGGAGAACCGGGGAGCAGTTCTTC.

The CDR3 spells CASKYRGLNQPQHF. CDR3 in DNA: TGTGCCAGTAAGTACAGGGGGCTTAATCAGCCCCAGCATTTT. This sequence joins TRBV19 and TRBJ1-5; 9 nucleotides line up with TRBD1. The CDR3 length is 14 residues. Germline V gene sequence: CDR1 LNHDA, CDR2 SQIVND (reference sequence). Losses at the gene ends were 7 bases for V and 4 bases for J; bases not matched to a gene: 5.

This chain links TRBV6-5 with TRBJ2-2; tentative D call: TRBD1 (6 bases). Germline assignment: CDR1 MNHEY and CDR2 SVGAGI. CDR3 size: 14 residues. V was trimmed by 8 bases and J by 6 bases, leaving 16 bases between them. The CDR3: CASGVWGQAGELFF. The CDR3 region has the DNA TGTGCCAGCGGGGTTTGGGGGCAGGCCGGGGAGCTGTTTTTT.

The rearrangement joins TRBV6-2 or TRBV6-3 to TRBJ2-1, with TRBD1 matching over 9 bases. The CDR3 spans 16 residues. With 2 bases clipped from V and 9 bases from J, the junction kept 11 bases outside the gene matches. Germline V gives CDR1 MNHEY, CDR2 SVGEGT. The CDR3 loop reads CASSYNRGQGPGEQFF. CDR3 bases: TGTGCCAGCAGTTACAATCGGGGACAGGGCCCGGGTGAGCAGTTCTTC.

The CDR3 is CASSRGSEQYF. The CDR3 DNA sequence: TGTGCCAGCAGTAGGGGGTCCGAGCAGTACTTC. This chain connects TRBV6-5 to TRBJ2-7; possibly TRBD1 for D (6 bases). Germline V gene data show CDR1 as MNHEY and CDR2 as SVGAGI. Trimming shortened V by 5 bases and J by 6 bases, and 8 bases separated the two germline ends. This CDR3 is 11 amino acids long.

The V and J genes are TRBV27 and TRBJ1-1, with D possibly matching TRBD1 (5 bases). The CDR3 spans 14 residues. The germline V and J ends were trimmed by 1 base and 4 bases, with 10 bases remaining between them. Looked up from germline, CDR1 is MNHEY and CDR2 is SMNVEV (reference sequence). The chain's CDR3 is CASSLFSGGTEAFF. The DNA for the CDR3 is TGTGCCAGCAGTTTATTTTCTGGGGGCACTGAAGCTTTCTTT.

The genes are TRBV5-1 and TRBJ1-2; D uncertain. The V gene lost 6 bases and the J gene lost 3 bases, with 15 bases spanning the gap. The CDR3 runs 14 residues. Germline V lookup: CDR1 SGHRS, CDR2 YFSETQ. The CDR3 region has the DNA TGCGCCAGCACCACCAGGACCGGAGACTATGGCTACACCTTC. Its translation: CASTTRTGDYGYTF.

This clone was seen a single time. The V call is TRBV7-9, the J call TRBJ2-2; D gene unclear. The germline V gene has CDR1 SEHNR and CDR2 FQNEAQ (reference sequence). CDR3 length: 13 amino acids. Trimming shortened V by 5 bases and J by 7 bases, and 11 bases separated the two germline ends. CDR3 coding DNA: TGTGCCAGCAGCGAGAGCGTTGTCGGGGAGCTGTTTTTT. Translated: CASSESVVGELFF. Filled out from reference TRBV7-9 and TRBJ2-2, the complete variable domain reads DTGVSQNPRHKITKRGQNVTFRCDPISEHNRLYWYRQTLGQGPEFLTYFQNEAQLEKSRLLSDRFSAERPKGSFSTLEIQRTEQGDSAMYLCASSESVVGELFFGEGSRLTVL.

This clone showed up just a few times. This rearrangement joins TRBV3-1 (or the pseudogene TRBV3-2) to TRBJ1-2; a possible D gene is TRBD1 (5 bases). Trimming removed 2 bases from V and 7 bases from J, with 26 bases in between. The CDR3 has 18 residues. Germline lookup yields CDR1 LGHDT and CDR2 YNNKEL (reference sequence). The CDR3 DNA sequence: TGTGCCAGCAGCCAAAGACGACAGACGCTTGGCGGTCTTTCTGGCTACACCTTC. Its protein product is CASSQRRQTLGGLSGYTF.

This chain uses TRBV28 with TRBJ1-1; D call uncertain. Germline CDR1 and CDR2: MDHEN and SYDVKM. The V and J ends lost 5 bases and 4 bases respectively, with 11 bases between them. The CDR3 runs to 13 residues. CDR3 amino acids: CASSPLASTEAFF. CDR3 DNA sequence: TGTGCCAGCAGTCCCCTGGCAAGCACTGAAGCTTTCTTT.

The chain employs TRBV6-4 and TRBJ2-5; D is perhaps TRBD1 (5 bases). Looked up from germline, CDR1 is MRHNA and CDR2 is SNTAGT. This CDR3 comprises 15 residues. Trimming shortened V by 6 bases and J by 1 base, and 15 bases separated the two germline ends. The CDR3: CASSEGAGSQETQYF. In nucleotides, the CDR3 is TGTGCCAGCAGCGAAGGGGCAGGTAGCCAAGAGACCCAGTACTTC.

This clone was detected only once. This chain joins TRBV19 and TRBJ2-7, with D tentatively TRBD2 (6 bases). The CDR3 length is 15 residues. V was trimmed by 6 bases and J by 6 bases, leaving 21 bases between them. Germline V gives CDR1 LNHDA, CDR2 SQIVND (reference sequence). CDR3 coding DNA: TGTGCCAGTAGGAGTCTAGCGACCTTCCCCCCCGAGCAGTACTTC. This translates into CASRSLATFPPEQYF.

This sequence joins TRBV7-8 and TRBJ2-7; D gene uncertain. Germline V lookup: CDR1 SGHVS, CDR2 FQNEAQ. CDR3 length equals 14 residues. V lost 1 base, J lost 6 bases, and 13 bases lay in between. In DNA form, the CDR3 reads TGTGCCAGCAGCTTAGGTCGGTTCGCGCTCGAGCAGTACTTC. Translating gives CASSLGRFALEQYF.